The source of this TCR beta chain is a study of CD8+CD57+ T cells in acquired aplastic anemia. In patients chosen for sequencing, flow cytometry had shown CD8+CD57+ cell expansion. TCR beta VDJ and CDR3 profiling used genomic DNA as template. TCRdb re-analysed the reads in MiXCR, keeping a single row per CDR3 protein. Among more than 150,000 distinct CDR3 sequences, less than 50% were seen once, and the ten largest hold about 2%. The V gene's germline CDR1 is SGHRS and CDR2 YFSETQ. The CDR3 runs to 19 residues. V was shortened by 0 bases and J by 0 bases, with 18 bases between the two germline ends. The sequencing sample was made of sorted CD4+, CD8+, or CD8+CD57+ T cells (not recorded which) from PBMCs. The chain couples TRBV5-1 to TRBJ1-4; the D is unclear. This receptor was identified in a human donor with aplastic anemia. The CDR3 reads CASSLAGSTFTSTNEKLFF. The CDR3 coding sequence is TGCGCCAGCAGCTTGGCCGGATCGACATTCACTTCAACTAATGAAAAACTGTTTTTT.